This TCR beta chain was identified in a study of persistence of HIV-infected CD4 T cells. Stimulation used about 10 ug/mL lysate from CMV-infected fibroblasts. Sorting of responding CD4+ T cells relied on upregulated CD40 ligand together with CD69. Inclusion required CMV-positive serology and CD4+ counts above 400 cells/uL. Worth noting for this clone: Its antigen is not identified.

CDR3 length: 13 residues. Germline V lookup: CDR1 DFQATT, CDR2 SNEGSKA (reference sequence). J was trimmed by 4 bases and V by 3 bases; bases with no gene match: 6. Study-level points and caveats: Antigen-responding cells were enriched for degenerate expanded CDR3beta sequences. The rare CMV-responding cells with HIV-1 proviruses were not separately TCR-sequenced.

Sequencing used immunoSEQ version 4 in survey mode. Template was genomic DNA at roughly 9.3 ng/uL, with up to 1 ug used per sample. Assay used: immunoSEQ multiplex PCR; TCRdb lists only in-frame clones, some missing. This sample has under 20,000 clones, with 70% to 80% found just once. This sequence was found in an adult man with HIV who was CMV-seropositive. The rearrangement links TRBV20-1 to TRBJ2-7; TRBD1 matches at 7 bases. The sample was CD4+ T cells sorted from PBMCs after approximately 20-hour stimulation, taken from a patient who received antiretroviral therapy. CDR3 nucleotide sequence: TGCAGTGCTAGTCGGGGACAGAATTACGAGCAGTACTTC. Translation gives CSASRGQNYEQYF.